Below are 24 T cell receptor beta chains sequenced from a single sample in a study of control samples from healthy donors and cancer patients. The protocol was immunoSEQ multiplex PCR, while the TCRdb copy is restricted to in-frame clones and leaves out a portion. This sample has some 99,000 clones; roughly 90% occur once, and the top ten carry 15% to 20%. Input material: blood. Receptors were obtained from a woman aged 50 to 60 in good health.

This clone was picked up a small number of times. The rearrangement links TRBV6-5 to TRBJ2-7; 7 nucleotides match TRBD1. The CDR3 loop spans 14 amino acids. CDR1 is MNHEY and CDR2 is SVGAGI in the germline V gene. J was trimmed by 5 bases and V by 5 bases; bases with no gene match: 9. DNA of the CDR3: TGTGCCAGCAGTCTTGTAGGGGGCATTGACGAGCAGTACTTC. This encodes CASSLVGGIDEQYF.

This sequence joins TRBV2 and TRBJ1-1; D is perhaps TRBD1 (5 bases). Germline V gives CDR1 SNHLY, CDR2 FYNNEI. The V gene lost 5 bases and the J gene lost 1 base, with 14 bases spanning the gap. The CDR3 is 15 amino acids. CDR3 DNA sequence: TGTGCCAGCAGTAACCAGGGTCCGGGGAACACTGAAGCTTTCTTT. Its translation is CASSNQGPGNTEAFF.

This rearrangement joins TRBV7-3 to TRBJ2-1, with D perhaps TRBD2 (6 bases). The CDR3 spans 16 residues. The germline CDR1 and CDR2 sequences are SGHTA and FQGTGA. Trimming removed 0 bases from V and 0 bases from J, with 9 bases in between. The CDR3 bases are TGTGCCAGCAGCTTAACGGGCGGGATCTCCTACAATGAGCAGTTCTTC. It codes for CASSLTGGISYNEQFF.

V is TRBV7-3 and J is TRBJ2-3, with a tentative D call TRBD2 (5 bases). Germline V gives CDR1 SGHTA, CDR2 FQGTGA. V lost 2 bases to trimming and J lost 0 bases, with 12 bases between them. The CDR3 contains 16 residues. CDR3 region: CASSLLGGFSTDTQYF. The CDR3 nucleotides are TGTGCCAGCAGCTTACTAGGCGGGTTTAGCACAGATACGCAGTATTTT.

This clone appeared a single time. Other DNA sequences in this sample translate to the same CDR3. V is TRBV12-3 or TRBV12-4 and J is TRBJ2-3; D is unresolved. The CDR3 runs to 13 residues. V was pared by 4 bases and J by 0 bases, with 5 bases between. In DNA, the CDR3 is TGTGCCAGCAGTTCAGGTAGCACAGATACGCAGTATTTT. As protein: CASSSGSTDTQYF.

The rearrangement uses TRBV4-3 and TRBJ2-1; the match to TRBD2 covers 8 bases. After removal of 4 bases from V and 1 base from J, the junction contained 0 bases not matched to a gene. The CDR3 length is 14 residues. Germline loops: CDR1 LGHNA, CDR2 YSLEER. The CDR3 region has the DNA TGCGCCAGCAGCCCGGGAGGGTCCTACAATGAGCAGTTCTTC. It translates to CASSPGGSYNEQFF.

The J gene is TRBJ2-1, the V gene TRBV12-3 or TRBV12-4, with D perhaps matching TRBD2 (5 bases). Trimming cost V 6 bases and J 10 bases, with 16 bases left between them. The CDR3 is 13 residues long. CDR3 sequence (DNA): TGTGCCAGCAGCCGCGAATCTCGGGGAGAGCAGTTCTTC. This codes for CASSRESRGEQFF.

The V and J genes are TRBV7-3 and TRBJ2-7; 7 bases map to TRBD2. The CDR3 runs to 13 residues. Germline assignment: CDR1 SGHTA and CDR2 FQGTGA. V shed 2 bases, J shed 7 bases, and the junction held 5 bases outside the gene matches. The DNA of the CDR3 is TGTGCCAGCAGCTTAGTGGCGGGAGAGGAGCAGTACGTC. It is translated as CASSLVAGEEQYV.

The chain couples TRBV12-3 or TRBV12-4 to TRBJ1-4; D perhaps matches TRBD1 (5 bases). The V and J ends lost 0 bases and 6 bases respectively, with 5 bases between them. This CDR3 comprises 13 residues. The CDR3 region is CASSLARDEKLFF. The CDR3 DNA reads TGTGCCAGCAGTTTAGCCAGGGATGAAAAACTGTTTTTT.

CDR3 sequence reads: CATSEGGTAIQETQYF. The DNA of the CDR3 is TGTGCCACCAGTGAGGGGGGGACAGCAATCCAAGAGACCCAGTACTTC. The chain combines TRBV24-1 with TRBJ2-5, with D perhaps given as TRBD1 or TRBD2 (7 bases each). The CDR3 consists of 16 residues. The V gene's germline CDR1 is KGHDR and CDR2 SFDVKD. V was trimmed by 4 bases and J by 1 base, leaving 15 bases between them.

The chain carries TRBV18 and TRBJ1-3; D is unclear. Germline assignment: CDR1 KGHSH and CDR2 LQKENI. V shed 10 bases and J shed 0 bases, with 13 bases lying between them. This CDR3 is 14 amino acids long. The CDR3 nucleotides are TGTGCCACCATCAGTGGCTTCTCTGGAAACACCATATATTTT. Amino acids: CATISGFSGNTIYF.

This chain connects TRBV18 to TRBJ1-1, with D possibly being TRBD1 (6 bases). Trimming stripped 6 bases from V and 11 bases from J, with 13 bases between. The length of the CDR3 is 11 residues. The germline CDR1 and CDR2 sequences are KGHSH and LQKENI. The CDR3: CASSTGRDAFF. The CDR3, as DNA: TGTGCCAGCTCCACAGGGCGGGATGCTTTCTTT. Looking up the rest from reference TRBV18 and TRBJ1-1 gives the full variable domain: NAGVMQNPRHLVRRRGQEARLRCSPMKGHSHVYWYRQLPEEGLKFMVYLQKENIIDESGMPKERFSAEFPKEGPSILRIQQVVRGDSAAYFCASSTGRDAFFGQGTRLTVV.

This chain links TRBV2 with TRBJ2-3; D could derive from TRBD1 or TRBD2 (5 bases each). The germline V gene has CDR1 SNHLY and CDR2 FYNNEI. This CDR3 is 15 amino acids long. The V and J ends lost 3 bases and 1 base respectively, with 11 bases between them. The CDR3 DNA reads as TGTGCCAGCAGTGACGAGGGGCTCGGCACAGATACGCAGTATTTT. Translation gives CASSDEGLGTDTQYF.

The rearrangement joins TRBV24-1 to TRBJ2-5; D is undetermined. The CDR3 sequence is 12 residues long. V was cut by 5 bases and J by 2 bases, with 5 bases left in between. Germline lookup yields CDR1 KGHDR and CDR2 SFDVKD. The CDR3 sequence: CATSVAQETQYF. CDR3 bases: TGTGCCACCAGTGTGGCGCAAGAGACCCAGTACTTC.

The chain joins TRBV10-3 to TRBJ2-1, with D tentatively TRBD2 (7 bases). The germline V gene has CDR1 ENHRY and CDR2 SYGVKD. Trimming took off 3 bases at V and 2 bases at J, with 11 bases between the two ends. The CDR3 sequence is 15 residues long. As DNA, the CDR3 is TGTGCCATCAGTGACCCCGGGGGGCCCTACAATGAGCAGTTCTTC. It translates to CAISDPGGPYNEQFF.

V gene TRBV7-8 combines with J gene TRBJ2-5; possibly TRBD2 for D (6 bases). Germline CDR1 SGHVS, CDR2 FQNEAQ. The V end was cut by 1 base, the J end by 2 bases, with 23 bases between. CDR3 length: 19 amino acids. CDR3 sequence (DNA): TGTGCCAGCAGCTTAGATATACGGATGCACGGAGGGCAACAAGAGACCCAGTACTTC. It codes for CASSLDIRMHGGQQETQYF. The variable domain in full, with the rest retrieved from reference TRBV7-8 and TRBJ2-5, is GAGVSQSPRYKVAKRGQDVALRCDPISGHVSLFWYQQALGQGPEFLTYFQNEAQLDKSGLPSDRFFAERPEGSVSTLKIQRTQQEDSAVYLCASSLDIRMHGGQQETQYFGPGTRLLVL.

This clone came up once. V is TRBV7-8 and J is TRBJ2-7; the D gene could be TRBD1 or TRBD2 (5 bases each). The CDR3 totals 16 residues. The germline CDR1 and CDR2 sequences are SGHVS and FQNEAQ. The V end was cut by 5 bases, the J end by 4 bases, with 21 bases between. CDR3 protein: CASSAWDRETIYEQYV. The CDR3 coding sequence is TGTGCCAGCAGCGCCTGGGACCGAGAAACTATATACGAGCAGTACGTC.

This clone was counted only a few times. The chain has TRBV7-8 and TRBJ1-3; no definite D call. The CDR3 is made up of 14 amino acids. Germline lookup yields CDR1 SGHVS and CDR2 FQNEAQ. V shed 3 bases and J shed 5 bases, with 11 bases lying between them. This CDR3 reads CASSLDSSRNTIYF. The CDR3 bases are TGTGCCAGCAGCTTGGACTCTTCTAGAAACACCATATATTTT. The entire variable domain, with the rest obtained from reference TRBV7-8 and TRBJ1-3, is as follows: GAGVSQSPRYKVAKRGQDVALRCDPISGHVSLFWYQQALGQGPEFLTYFQNEAQLDKSGLPSDRFFAERPEGSVSTLKIQRTQQEDSAVYLCASSLDSSRNTIYFGEGSWLTVV.

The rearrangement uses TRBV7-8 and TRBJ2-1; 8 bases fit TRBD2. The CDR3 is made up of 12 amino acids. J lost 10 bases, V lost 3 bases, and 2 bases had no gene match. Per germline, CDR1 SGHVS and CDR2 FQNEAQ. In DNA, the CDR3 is TGTGCCAGCAGCTTCCGGGGGGGGGAGCAGTTCTTC. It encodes CASSFRGGEQFF.

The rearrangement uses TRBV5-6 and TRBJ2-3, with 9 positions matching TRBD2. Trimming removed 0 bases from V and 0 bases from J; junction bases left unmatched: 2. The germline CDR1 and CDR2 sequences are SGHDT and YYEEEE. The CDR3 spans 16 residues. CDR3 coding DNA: TGTGCCAGCAGCTTGGGTAGCGGGAGTAGCACAGATACGCAGTATTTT. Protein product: CASSLGSGSSTDTQYF.

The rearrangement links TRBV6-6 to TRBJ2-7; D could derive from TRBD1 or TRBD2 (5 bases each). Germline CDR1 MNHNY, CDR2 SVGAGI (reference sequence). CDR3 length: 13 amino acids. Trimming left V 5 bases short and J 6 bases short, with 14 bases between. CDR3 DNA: TGTGCCAGCAGTCCGGGACCGAGACTCGAGCAGTACTTC. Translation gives CASSPGPRLEQYF.

Here the CDR3 DNA reads TGTGCCAGCAGTTACCTAGACGGGGGACCCAGCGCTGAAGCTTTCTTT. This sequence encodes CASSYLDGGPSAEAFF. This chain connects TRBV6-5 to TRBJ1-1, with a tentative D call TRBD1 (5 bases). The CDR3 runs 16 residues. The ends were cut back, 2 bases at V and 6 bases at J, with 19 bases in the middle. Per germline, CDR1 MNHEY and CDR2 SVGAGI.

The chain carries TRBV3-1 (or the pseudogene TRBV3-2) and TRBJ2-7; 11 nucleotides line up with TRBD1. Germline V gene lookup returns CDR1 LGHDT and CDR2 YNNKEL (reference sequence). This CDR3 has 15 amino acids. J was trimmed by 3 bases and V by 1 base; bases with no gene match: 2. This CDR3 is CASSQGGTGGYEQYF. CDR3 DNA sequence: TGTGCCAGCAGCCAAGGCGGGACAGGGGGCTACGAGCAGTACTTC.

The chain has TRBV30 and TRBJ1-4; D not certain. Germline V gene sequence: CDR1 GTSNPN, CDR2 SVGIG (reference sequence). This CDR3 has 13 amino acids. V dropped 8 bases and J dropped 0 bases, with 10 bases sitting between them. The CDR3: CAVEVATNEKLFF. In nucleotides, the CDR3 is TGTGCCGTTGAGGTTGCAACTAATGAAAAACTGTTTTTT.